The 24 T cell receptor beta chains below all came from one sample that was sequenced in a study of PD-1 blockade in classical Hodgkin lymphoma. Generated by immunoSEQ multiplex PCR, the TCRdb table keeps only in-frame clones and is missing some. The sample includes over 60,000 clones, nearly 95% of them seen just once. Time point of the sample: newly diagnosed, previously untreated cHL patient sample. The sample was peripheral blood mononuclear cells (PBMCs). The receptor source for this set is a human donor with classical Hodgkin lymphoma.

On this clone: Because it lacks the conserved phenylalanine or tryptophan at the end, this CDR3 is likely a read error. J is TRBJ1-1 and V is TRBV19, with a tentative D call TRBD1 (5 bases). CDR1 and CDR2 from the germline V gene are LNHDA and SQIVND (reference sequence). V was pared by 3 bases and J by 4 bases, with 15 bases between. CDR3 size: 15 residues. Written as DNA, the CDR3 is TGTGCCAGTAGTATTGACAACGGGGCCGGCACTGAAGCTTTCTCT. It codes for CASSIDNGAGTEAFS.

This chain connects TRBV6-1 to TRBJ2-7; D not resolved. V lost 1 base to trimming and J lost 0 bases, with 7 bases between them. This CDR3 has 14 residues. Germline lookup yields CDR1 MNHNS and CDR2 SASEGT. In DNA, the CDR3 is TGTGCCAGCAGTGAAGTGACGGACTCCTACGAGCAGTACTTC. This gives the protein CASSEVTDSYEQYF.

The chain joins TRBV5-6 to TRBJ1-2, with D possibly matching TRBD1 (5 bases). The ends were cut back, 5 bases at V and 8 bases at J, with 16 bases in the middle. Germline CDR1 reads SGHDT; CDR2 reads YYEEEE. The CDR3 consists of 13 residues. DNA for the CDR3: TGTGCCAGCAGAACTCGGAGGGGAGAGGGCTACACCTTC. Protein sequence: CASRTRRGEGYTF. The full variable domain, with the rest looked up from reference TRBV5-6 and TRBJ1-2, is DAGVTQSPTHLIKTRGQQVTLRCSPKSGHDTVSWYQQALGQGPQFIFQYYEEEERQRGNFPDRFSGHQFPNYSSELNVNALLLGDSALYLCASRTRRGEGYTFGSGTRLTVV.

J is TRBJ2-3 and V is TRBV5-4, with 12 bases fitting TRBD2. This CDR3 is built from 16 residues. Germline V gene data show CDR1 as SGHNT and CDR2 as YYREEE (reference sequence). The ends lost 4 bases at V and 1 base at J; junction bases unmatched: 4. The CDR3 region has the DNA TGTGCCAGCAGCCGGACTAGCGGGATTGGCACAGATACGCAGTATTTT. Amino acids: CASSRTSGIGTDTQYF.

The chain couples TRBV7-2 to TRBJ2-7; D unclear. Trimming pared 3 bases from V and 3 bases from J, leaving 9 bases between. The CDR3 has 13 residues. CDR1 SGHTA and CDR2 FQGNSA come from the germline V gene. The CDR3 loop is CASSFGRNYEQYF. CDR3 nucleotide sequence: TGTGCCAGCAGCTTTGGACGGAACTACGAGCAGTACTTC. The whole variable domain, filled in from reference TRBV7-2 and TRBJ2-7, reads GAGVSQSPSNKVTEKGKDVELRCDPISGHTALYWYRQSLGQGLEFLIYFQGNSAPDKSGLPSDRFSAERTGGSVSTLTIQRTQQEDSAVYLCASSFGRNYEQYFGPGTRLTVT.

The chain couples TRBV5-4 to TRBJ2-5, with 13 bases lining up with TRBD2. V dropped 4 bases and J dropped 5; count of bases not matched to a gene: 5. Germline CDR1 SGHNT, CDR2 YYREEE (reference sequence). The CDR3 loop spans 15 amino acids. This CDR3 is CASSRGTSGMETQYF. The CDR3 region has the DNA TGTGCCAGCAGCCGAGGGACTAGCGGGATGGAGACCCAGTACTTC.

This sequence joins TRBV18 and TRBJ1-1; D is perhaps TRBD1 (6 bases). Germline-derived CDR1 and CDR2 are KGHSH and LQKENI. Trimming took off 0 bases at V and 1 base at J, with 12 bases between the two ends. The CDR3 is 16 residues long. The CDR3 DNA is TGTGCCAGCTCACCACCGTGGGACACCCAGAACACTGAAGCTTTCTTT. Its protein product is CASSPPWDTQNTEAFF.

The J gene is TRBJ2-3, the V gene TRBV4-1; weak D call: TRBD2 (6 bases). The CDR3 consists of 17 residues. Looked up from germline, CDR1 is MGHRA and CDR2 is YSYEKL. Trimming cost V 3 bases and J 7 bases, with 23 bases left between them. The CDR3 reads CASSHRSRDSPHHTQYF. The CDR3 region has the DNA TGCGCCAGCAGCCACCGTTCCCGGGACTCCCCCCATCATACGCAGTATTTT.

CDR3 sequence: CASMQGLTAGNTIYF. CDR3 sequence (DNA): TGTGCCAGCATGCAGGGACTCACAGCGGGAAACACCATATATTTT. J is TRBJ1-3 and V is TRBV6-5, with D possibly being TRBD1 (5 bases). The germline CDR1 and CDR2 sequences are MNHEY and SVGAGI. The germline V and J ends were trimmed by 7 bases and 4 bases, with 17 bases remaining between them. This CDR3 is built from 15 residues.

The table lists this clone with a few counts. This chain connects TRBV5-1 to TRBJ1-1; D is unresolved. This CDR3 has 15 residues. Trimming cost V 1 base and J 6 bases, with 16 bases left between them. Germline loops: CDR1 SGHRS, CDR2 YFSETQ. The CDR3 DNA reads as TGCGCCAGCAGCTTGACGGTCAGTCATACATCTGAAGCTTTCTTT. It encodes CASSLTVSHTSEAFF.

The chain uses TRBV6-6 and TRBJ2-1; D gene unclear. CDR3 length: 15 amino acids. CDR1 is MNHNY and CDR2 is SVGAGI in the germline V gene (reference sequence). The V end lost 5 bases, the J end lost 1 base, and 12 bases lay between the germline ends. The CDR3 loop is CASSPRRASYNEQFF. DNA for the CDR3: TGTGCCAGCAGTCCTCGACGGGCATCCTACAATGAGCAGTTCTTC.

This clone was seen a single time. The chain employs TRBV2 and TRBJ2-4; D might be TRBD1 (7 bases). Germline lookup yields CDR1 SNHLY and CDR2 FYNNEI. V lost 6 bases and J 1 base, leaving 13 bases between the germline ends. The CDR3 spans 15 residues. In nucleotides, the CDR3 is TGTGCCAGCAGCCGACAGGGACTTGCCAAAAACATTCAGTACTTC. Its translation: CASSRQGLAKNIQYF.

V gene TRBV9 combines with J gene TRBJ2-7, with a weak D call TRBD2 (6 bases). V shed 0 bases and J shed 4 bases, with 14 bases lying between them. The V gene's germline CDR1 is SGDLS and CDR2 YYNGEE. The CDR3 has 15 residues. CDR3 coding DNA: TGTGCCAGCAGCGTAGAAGGAGGGGACGGGTACGAGCAGTACTTC. It translates to CASSVEGGDGYEQYF.

The chain recombines TRBV4-3 with TRBJ2-7; no clear D. This CDR3 contains 14 residues. Germline assignment: CDR1 LGHNA and CDR2 YSLEER. V lost 0 bases and J lost 3, with 9 bases in between. CDR3 loop: CASSQDIGSYEQYF. The CDR3 bases are TGCGCCAGCAGCCAAGATATAGGCAGCTACGAGCAGTACTTC.

The rearrangement links TRBV18 to TRBJ1-2, with 7 positions matching TRBD1. Looked up from germline, CDR1 is KGHSH and CDR2 is LQKENI. CDR3 size: 16 residues. V gave up 3 bases and J gave up 0 bases; unmatched junction bases: 7. CDR3 loop: CASSPTGVGPNYGYTF. In DNA form, the CDR3 reads TGTGCCAGCTCACCTACAGGGGTAGGGCCTAACTATGGCTACACCTTC.

J is TRBJ2-7 and V is TRBV28; 8 nucleotides match TRBD2. The junction had 7 bases not matched to a gene; V was cut back by 6 bases and J by 6 bases. Germline CDR1 reads MDHEN; CDR2 reads SYDVKM. The CDR3 has 13 residues. The chain's CDR3 is CASRGPGGLEQYF. CDR3 bases: TGTGCCAGCAGAGGGCCGGGAGGGCTCGAGCAGTACTTC. The variable domain in full, completed from reference TRBV28 and TRBJ2-7, reads DVKVTQSSRYLVKRTGEKVFLECVQDMDHENMFWYRQDPGLGLRLIYFSYDVKMKEKGDIPEGYSVSREKKERFSLILESASTNQTSMYLCASRGPGGLEQYFGPGTRLTVT.

V usage is TRBV28 and J usage is TRBJ1-2; D is unclear. CDR3 length: 17 amino acids. The germline V and J ends were trimmed by 4 bases and 4 bases, with 22 bases remaining between them. Germline-derived CDR1 and CDR2 are MDHEN and SYDVKM. This chain's CDR3 is CASSSGFGYDNIYGYTF. The CDR3 DNA is TGTGCCAGCAGTTCCGGTTTTGGATATGACAACATCTATGGCTACACCTTC.

The J gene is TRBJ1-1, the V gene TRBV27; D unclear. The germline V and J ends were trimmed by 5 bases and 1 base, with 14 bases remaining between them. Germline V gives CDR1 MNHEY, CDR2 SMNVEV (reference sequence). The CDR3 extends over 15 amino acids. The CDR3: CASSLYTGENTEAFF. Here the CDR3 DNA reads TGTGCCAGCAGTCTCTACACCGGGGAGAACACTGAAGCTTTCTTT.

J is TRBJ2-3 and V is TRBV5-4, with D perhaps assigned TRBD1 or TRBD2 (5 bases each). CDR1 and CDR2 (germline): SGHNT, YYREEE (reference sequence). CDR3 length equals 16 residues. With 0 bases removed from V and 1 base from J, the gap between germline ends came to 12 bases. The CDR3 nucleotides read TGTGCCAGCAGCTTGGCCGGGGCAGAAGGCACAGATACGCAGTATTTT. The encoded protein is CASSLAGAEGTDTQYF.

The chain joins TRBV7-2 to TRBJ1-4, with TRBD1 as a possible D gene (6 bases). The CDR3 is made up of 15 amino acids. Germline V gene lookup returns CDR1 SGHTA and CDR2 FQGNSA. V lost 5 bases and J lost 8, with 18 bases in between. CDR3 residues: CASSLSRGGSEKLFF. CDR3 DNA: TGTGCCAGCAGCCTAAGTAGAGGGGGTTCCGAAAAACTGTTTTTT. Combining the CDR3 with reference TRBV7-2 and TRBJ1-4 gives the whole variable domain GAGVSQSPSNKVTEKGKDVELRCDPISGHTALYWYRQSLGQGLEFLIYFQGNSAPDKSGLPSDRFSAERTGGSVSTLTIQRTQQEDSAVYLCASSLSRGGSEKLFFGSGTQLSVL.

A word on this clone: Different DNA sequences within this sample yield the same CDR3. This chain joins TRBV5-1 and TRBJ2-2; D might be TRBD1 (7 bases). From germline, CDR1 is SGHRS and CDR2 YFSETQ. The CDR3 is 15 residues long. The germline V and J ends were trimmed by 4 bases and 1 base, with 11 bases remaining between them. In DNA, the CDR3 is TGCGCCAGCAGCCCGGGGGACAGGAACACCGGGGAGCTGTTTTTT. Translation: CASSPGDRNTGELFF.

The chain combines TRBV5-4 with TRBJ1-2; TRBD1 aligns across 11 bases. The germline V gene encodes CDR1 SGHNT and CDR2 YYREEE (reference sequence). V gave up 4 bases and J gave up 12 bases; unmatched junction bases: 11. This CDR3 spans 14 amino acids. The CDR3 protein is CASSLRGQGGSHTF. The CDR3 region has the DNA TGTGCCAGCAGCCTAAGGGGACAGGGGGGGTCACACACCTTC.

This chain links TRBV5-1 with TRBJ2-1; 8 bases agree with TRBD2. J was trimmed by 10 bases and V by 9 bases; bases with no gene match: 9. This CDR3 has 12 amino acids. Germline assignment: CDR1 SGHRS and CDR2 YFSETQ. The CDR3 DNA is TGCGCCACCGGACCACCGGGGGGGGAGCAGTTCTTC. Translated: CATGPPGGEQFF.

The chain uses TRBV5-4 and TRBJ1-3; no reliable D call. Germline CDR1 and CDR2: SGHNT and YYREEE (reference sequence). CDR3 length: 15 amino acids. Between the trimmed V and J ends, which lost 2 bases and 4 bases, there was a span of 13 bases. The CDR3 sequence: CASSLSPRGGNTIYF. CDR3 bases: TGTGCCAGCAGCTTATCACCCCGGGGAGGAAACACCATATATTTT.